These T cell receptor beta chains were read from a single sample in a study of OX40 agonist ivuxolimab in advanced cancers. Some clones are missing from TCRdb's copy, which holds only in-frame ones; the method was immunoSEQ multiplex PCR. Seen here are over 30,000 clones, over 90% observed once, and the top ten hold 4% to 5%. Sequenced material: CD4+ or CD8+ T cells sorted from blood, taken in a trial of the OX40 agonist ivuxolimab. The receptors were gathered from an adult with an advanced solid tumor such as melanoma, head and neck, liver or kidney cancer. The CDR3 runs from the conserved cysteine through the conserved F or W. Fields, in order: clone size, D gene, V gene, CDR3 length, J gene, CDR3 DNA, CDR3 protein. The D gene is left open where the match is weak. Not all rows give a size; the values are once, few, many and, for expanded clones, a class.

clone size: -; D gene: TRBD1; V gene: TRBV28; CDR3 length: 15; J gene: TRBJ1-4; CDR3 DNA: TGTGCCAGCAGTACTACGGGACAGGGTAATGAAAAACTGTTTTTT; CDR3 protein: CASSTTGQGNEKLFF
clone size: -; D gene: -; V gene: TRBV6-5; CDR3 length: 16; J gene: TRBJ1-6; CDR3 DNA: TGTGCCAGCAGTTACTCCGGAAGGGCTTCCGCGGGGACCCTCCACTTT; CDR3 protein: CASSYSGRASAGTLHF
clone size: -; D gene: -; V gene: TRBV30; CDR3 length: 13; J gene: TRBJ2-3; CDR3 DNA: TGTGCCTATGGGGCAGGGGGCACAGATACGCAGTATTTT; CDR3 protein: CAYGAGGTDTQYF
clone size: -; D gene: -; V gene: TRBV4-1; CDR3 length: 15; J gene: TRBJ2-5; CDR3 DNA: TGCGCCAGCAGCCGAGGTGACAGATTCCAAGAGACCCAGTACTTC; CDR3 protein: CASSRGDRFQETQYF
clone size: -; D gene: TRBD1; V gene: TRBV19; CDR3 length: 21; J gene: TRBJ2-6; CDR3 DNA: TGTGCCAGTAGTCGCGGACCTACAGGGGACCTTTTCCTCTCTGGGGCCAACGTCCTGACTTTC; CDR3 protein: CASSRGPTGDLFLSGANVLTF
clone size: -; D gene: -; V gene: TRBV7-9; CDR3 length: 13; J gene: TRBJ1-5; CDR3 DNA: TGTGCCAGCAGCTTAGCGGGGTCCCAGCCCCAGCATTTT; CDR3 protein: CASSLAGSQPQHF
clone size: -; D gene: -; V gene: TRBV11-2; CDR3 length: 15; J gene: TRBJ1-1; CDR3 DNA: TGTGCCAGCAGTTATATCAGCAGAATGAACACTGAAGCTTTCTTT; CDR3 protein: CASSYISRMNTEAFF
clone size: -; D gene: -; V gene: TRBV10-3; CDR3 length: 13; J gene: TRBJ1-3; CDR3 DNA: TGTGCCATCAGCCAAGAGTCTGGAAACACCATATATTTT; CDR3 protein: CAISQESGNTIYF
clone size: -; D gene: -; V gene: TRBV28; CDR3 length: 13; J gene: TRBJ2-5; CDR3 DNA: TGTGCCAGCAGAGGTCAGGGGCAGGAGACCCAGTACTTC; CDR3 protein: CASRGQGQETQYF
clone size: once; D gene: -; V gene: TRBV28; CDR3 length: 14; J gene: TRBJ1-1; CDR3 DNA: TGTGCCAGCAGTCAAACAGGGAAGAACACTGAAGCTTTCTTT; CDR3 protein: CASSQTGKNTEAFF
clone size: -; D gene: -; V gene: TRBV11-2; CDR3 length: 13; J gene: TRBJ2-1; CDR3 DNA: TGTGCCAGCAGCTTATATCCCCGCGATGAGCAGTTCTTC; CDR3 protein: CASSLYPRDEQFF
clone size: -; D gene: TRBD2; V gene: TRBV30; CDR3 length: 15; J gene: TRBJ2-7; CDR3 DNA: TGTGCCTGGAGTGGGGCTAGCGGGGGCACTTACGAGCAGTACTTC; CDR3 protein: CAWSGASGGTYEQYF
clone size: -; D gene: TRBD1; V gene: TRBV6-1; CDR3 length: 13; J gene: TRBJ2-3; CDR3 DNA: TGTGCCAGCAGCGGACAGGGGCCAGATACGCAGTATTTT; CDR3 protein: CASSGQGPDTQYF
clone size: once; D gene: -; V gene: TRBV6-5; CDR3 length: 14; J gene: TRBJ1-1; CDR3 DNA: TGTGCCAGCAGCGAAAGGATTACGAACACTGAAGCTTTCTTT; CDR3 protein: CASSERITNTEAFF
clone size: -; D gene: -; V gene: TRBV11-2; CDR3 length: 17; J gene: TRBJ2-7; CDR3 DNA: TGTGCCAGCAGCTATAGCTGGGCGGGACGTAATTTCTACGAGCAGTACTTC; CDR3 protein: CASSYSWAGRNFYEQYF
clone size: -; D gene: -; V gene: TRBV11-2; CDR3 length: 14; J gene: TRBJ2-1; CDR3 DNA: TGTGCCAGCAACCCGGGAAGGGTTGGCAATGAGCAGTTCTTC; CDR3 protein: CASNPGRVGNEQFF
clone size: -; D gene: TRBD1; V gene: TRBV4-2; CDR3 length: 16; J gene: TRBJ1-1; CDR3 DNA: TGTGCCAGCAGCCAGACAGGGGGTCCGATGAACACTGAAGCTTTCTTT; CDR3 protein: CASSQTGGPMNTEAFF
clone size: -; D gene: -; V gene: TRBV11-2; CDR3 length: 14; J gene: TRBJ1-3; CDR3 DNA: TGTGCCAGCAGCTTAGATCCCTCTGGAAACACCATATATTTT; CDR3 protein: CASSLDPSGNTIYF